This T cell receptor (beta chain) was captured in a study of CD8+ T cells in alopecia areata. On the study more broadly: Among treated patients, oral tofacitinib was administered at 5 to 10 mg twice daily. Notes on the study in general: Sequence data from scalp samples additionally include resident alphabeta T cells of normal skin.

Losses at the gene ends were 4 bases for V and 6 bases for J; bases not matched to a gene: 7. The CDR3 is 13 amino acids. In germline, CDR1 is SGHNT, CDR2 YYREEE (reference sequence). Treatment of the sample: oral pan-JAK inhibitor, 5-10 mg twice daily. Isolated RNA was reverse transcribed into cDNA used as the sequencing template. Sequenced by immunoSEQ multiplex PCR; TCRdb stores in-frame clones only, minus some. The table shows 150,000 to 250,000 clones, with about three fifths occurring only once. On this clone itself: Antigen unknown.

V usage is TRBV5-4 and J usage is TRBJ2-7; 7 positions agree with TRBD2. The source material was CD4+ T cells sorted from blood, sampled at week 24, from a patient treated with tofacitinib. The source of this sequence is a human donor with alopecia areata. As DNA, the CDR3 is TGTGCCAGCAGCCCGGAACCTAGCGGCGAGCAGTACTTC. Translated, it gives CASSPEPSGEQYF.